This TCR beta chain was obtained from a study of blood T cell repertoires in COVID-19. As for the study in general: Nucleic acid was either cDNA or gDNA, and it came from T cells, B-cell-depleted T cells, or PBMCs.

A single count supports this clone. How the authors handled the data: Estimation of nucleated cell counts relied on the amplification of reference gene primers. Using immunoSEQ multiplex PCR, the repertoire was profiled, and TCRdb retains in-frame clones only, with some absent. V and J calls and clone size are as listed in that table; D and trimming were resolved from the DNA. This sample carries around 230,000 clones, around four fifths of them seen once, and the ten largest clones take 2% to 3%. Germline-derived CDR1 and CDR2 are SGHRS and YFSETQ. Deletions cut 7 bases from V and 2 bases from J, with 15 bases between. The CDR3 is 15 residues long.

J is TRBJ2-2 and V is TRBV5-1; D might be TRBD1 (5 bases). The sequenced sample consisted of peripheral blood. The TCR originated in a woman between 65 and 79 years old with active or convalescent COVID-19. The CDR3 DNA sequence: TGCGCCAGCGGATCCGACAGCCCTAACACCGGGGAGCTGTTTTTT. As protein: CASGSDSPNTGELFF.